At least ten counts were recorded for the clone carrying this TCR beta chain. The sample is drawn from a study of CD8 T cells in ankylosing spondylitis. CDR1 is DFQATT, CDR2 SNEGSKA, per germline (reference sequence). Trimming stripped 0 bases from V and 14 bases from J, with 23 bases between. The CDR3 is 15 amino acids. TCR beta libraries were made by quantitative 5'-RACE with molecular barcodes. TCRdb redid the calling of the 5' RACE reads with MiXCR, one entry per CDR3 protein. This table holds roughly 60,000 distinct CDR3 sequences, 6.2% found once. The V and J genes are TRBV20-1 and TRBJ1-3; D might be TRBD1 (5 bases). Sequencing input: synovial fluid, either unsorted or a sorted T cell fraction (not recorded which). The source is a male donor with ankylosing spondylitis. This CDR3 reads CSARDDRIPPGWVYF. CDR3 sequence (DNA): TGCAGTGCTAGAGATGACAGAATTCCGCCTGGATGGGTATATTTT.